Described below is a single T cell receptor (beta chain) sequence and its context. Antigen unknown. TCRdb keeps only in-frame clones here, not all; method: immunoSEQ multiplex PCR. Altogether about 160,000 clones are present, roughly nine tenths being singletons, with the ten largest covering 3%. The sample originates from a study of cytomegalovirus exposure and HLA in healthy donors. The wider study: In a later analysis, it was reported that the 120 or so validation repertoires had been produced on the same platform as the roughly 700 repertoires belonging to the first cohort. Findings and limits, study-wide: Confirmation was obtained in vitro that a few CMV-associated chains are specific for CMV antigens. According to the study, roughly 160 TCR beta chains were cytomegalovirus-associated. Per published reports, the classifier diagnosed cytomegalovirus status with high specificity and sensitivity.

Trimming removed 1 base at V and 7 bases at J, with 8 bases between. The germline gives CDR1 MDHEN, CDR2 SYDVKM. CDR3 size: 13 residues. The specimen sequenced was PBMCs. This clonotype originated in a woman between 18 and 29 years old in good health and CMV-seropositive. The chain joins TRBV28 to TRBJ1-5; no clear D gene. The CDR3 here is CASSLSGNQPQHF. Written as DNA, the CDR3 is TGTGCCAGCAGTTTATCGGGAAACCAGCCCCAGCATTTT.